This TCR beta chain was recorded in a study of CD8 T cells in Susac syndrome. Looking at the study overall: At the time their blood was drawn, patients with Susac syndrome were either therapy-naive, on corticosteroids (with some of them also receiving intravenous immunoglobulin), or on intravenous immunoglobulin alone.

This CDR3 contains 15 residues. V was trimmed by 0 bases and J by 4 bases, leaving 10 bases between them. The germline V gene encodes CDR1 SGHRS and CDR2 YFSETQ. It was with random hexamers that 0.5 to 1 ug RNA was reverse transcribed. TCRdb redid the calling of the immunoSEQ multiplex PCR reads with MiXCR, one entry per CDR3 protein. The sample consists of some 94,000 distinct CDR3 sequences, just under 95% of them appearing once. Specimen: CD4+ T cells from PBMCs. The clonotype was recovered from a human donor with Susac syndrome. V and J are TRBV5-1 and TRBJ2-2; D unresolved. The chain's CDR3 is CASSLESGVTGELFF. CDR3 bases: TGCGCCAGCAGCTTGGAAAGTGGAGTCACCGGGGAGCTGTTTTTT.